This T cell receptor beta chain was captured by sequencing in a study of shared clonotypes between healthy human individuals. General study findings and limits: Represented diversity (both genetic and exposure-history) was limited by the small number of donors. Clonotype sharing among donors was thought likely to change with sequencing depth.

Turning to this clone: Its antigen is as yet unknown.

Trimming removed 6 bases from V and 10 bases from J, with 15 bases in between. The length of the CDR3 is 13 residues. CDR1 is SNHLY, CDR2 FYNNEI, per germline. The data were produced by immunoSEQ multiplex PCR, yet TCRdb's version contains in-frame clones alone and is incomplete. This sample yields approximately 500,000 clones, of which approximately 82% are seen a single time; about 11% belongs to the top ten. The TCR was taken from a woman between 35 and 50 years old in good health. Some clones in this sample may be carry-over from other donors' samples. The rearrangement uses TRBV2 and TRBJ1-4, with a tentative D call TRBD1 (6 bases). Sequencing was done on a sample of PBMCs. In nucleotides, the CDR3 is TGTGCCAGCAGCCAAGGACAGTTTGGAAAACTGTTTTTT. Its translation: CASSQGQFGKLFF. The complete variable domain, with remaining parts taken from reference TRBV2 and TRBJ1-4, reads EPEVTQTPSHQVTQMGQEVILRCVPISNHLYFYWYRQILGQKVEFLVSFYNNEISEKSEIFDDQFSVERPDGSNFTLKIRSTKLEDSAMYFCASSQGQFGKLFFGSGTQLSVL.